This TCR beta chain was retrieved from a study of blood T cell repertoires in COVID-19. Study-wide background: The United States, Italy and Spain were the sources of the acute and convalescent COVID-19 samples. T cells, B-cell-depleted T cells, or PBMCs provided the cDNA or gDNA that served as material.

CDR3 length equals 15 residues. Germline values: CDR1 MGHDK, CDR2 SYGVNS. With 1 base removed from V and 0 bases from J, the gap between germline ends came to 7 bases. Authors' processing steps: Reference gene primer amplification gave estimated nucleated cell counts. Assay: immunoSEQ multiplex PCR; the TCRdb copy retains only in-frame clones and omits some. D and trimming were read from the DNA, whereas the V and J calls and clone size are those reported in that table. Of roughly 190,000 clones listed, about 80% are singletons. Seattle patient enrollment occurred during active infection, with longitudinal follow-up thereafter.

The chain carries TRBV25-1 and TRBJ1-3; TRBD1 might be the D (5 bases). Input material: peripheral blood. This clonotype was obtained from a woman aged 60-75 years with COVID-19, enrolled during active disease. CDR3 residues: CASSEWGVSGNTIYF. CDR3 DNA sequence: TGTGCCAGCAGTGAATGGGGGGTCTCTGGAAACACCATATATTTT.